This T cell receptor (beta chain) was documented in a study of blood T cell repertoires in COVID-19. Assay: immunoSEQ multiplex PCR; the TCRdb copy retains only in-frame clones and omits some. The sample holds some 120,000 clones, approximately 83% seen once. This clonotype was sampled from a woman aged 70-85 years with acute or convalescent COVID-19. Specimen: peripheral blood.

The DNA for the CDR3 is TGCGCCAGCAGCCCGGAGGGGACAGGGGGGAATGAAAAACTGTTTTTT. Its translation: CASSPEGTGGNEKLFF. The V gene is TRBV5-1, the J gene TRBJ1-4, with TRBD1 matching over 11 bases. V lost 4 bases to trimming and J lost 5 bases; unmatched junction nucleotides: 7. This CDR3 spans 16 amino acids. Germline CDR1 and CDR2: SGHRS and YFSETQ. The full variable domain, rest sourced from reference TRBV5-1 and TRBJ1-4, is KAGVTQTPRYLIKTRGQQVTLSCSPISGHRSVSWYQQTPGQGLQFLFEYFSETQRNKGNFPGRFSGRQFSNSRSEMNVSTLELGDSALYLCASSPEGTGGNEKLFFGSGTQLSVL.